This TCR beta chain was obtained from a study of post-analysis software for immune sequencing data. Study overall: Courses of disease covered relapsing-remitting, secondary progressive and progressive-relapsing multiple sclerosis. Study-wide findings and caveats: For normalized Chao1 diversity, multiple sclerosis patients scored significantly lower than controls did. Clustering by F measure revealed strong co-clustering among samples prepared together in one batch.

Of note for this clonotype: What it binds is unknown.

Libraries were made from TCR beta cDNA, and they carried unique molecular identifiers. A single record per CDR3 protein comes from TCRdb applying MiXCR to the PCR reads. Of roughly 600,000 distinct CDR3 sequences in the sample, roughly 45% were seen once. This TCR was recovered from a girl aged 10-17 years with multiple sclerosis. The sequencing input was blood.

DNA of the CDR3: TGTGCCATCAGTGAGTCCGCAAGTCCTAGGACAGGGGTCCCATACGAGCAGTACTTC. Amino acids: CAISESASPRTGVPYEQYF. The V and J genes are TRBV10-3 and TRBJ2-5; 9 bases align to TRBD1. Matching the DNA end better, TRBJ2-7 makes the J call doubtful. CDR3 size: 19 residues. The V gene's germline CDR1 is ENHRY and CDR2 SYGVKD.